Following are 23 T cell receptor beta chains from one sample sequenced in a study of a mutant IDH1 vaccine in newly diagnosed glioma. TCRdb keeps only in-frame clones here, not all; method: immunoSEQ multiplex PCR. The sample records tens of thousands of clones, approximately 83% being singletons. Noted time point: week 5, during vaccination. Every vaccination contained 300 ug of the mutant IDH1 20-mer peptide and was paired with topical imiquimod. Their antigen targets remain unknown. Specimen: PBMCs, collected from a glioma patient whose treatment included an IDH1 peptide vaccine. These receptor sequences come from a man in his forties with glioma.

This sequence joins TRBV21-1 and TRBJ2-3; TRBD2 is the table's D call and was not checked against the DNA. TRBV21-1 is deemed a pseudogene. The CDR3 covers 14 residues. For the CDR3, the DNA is TGTGCCAGCGGCAAGTGGAGCGGAACAGATACGCAGTATTTT. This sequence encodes CASGKWSGTDTQYF.

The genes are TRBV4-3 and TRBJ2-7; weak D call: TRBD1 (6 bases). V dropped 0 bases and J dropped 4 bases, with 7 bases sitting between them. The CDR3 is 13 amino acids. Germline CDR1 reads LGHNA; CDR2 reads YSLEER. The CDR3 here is CASSQDRGYEQYF. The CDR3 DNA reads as TGCGCCAGCAGCCAAGATAGGGGGTACGAGCAGTACTTC.

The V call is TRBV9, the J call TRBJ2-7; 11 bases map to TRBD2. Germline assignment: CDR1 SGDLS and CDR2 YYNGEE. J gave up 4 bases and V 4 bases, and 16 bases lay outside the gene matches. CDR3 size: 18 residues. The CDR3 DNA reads TGTGCCAGCAGCCCCTCCCCCGGGGGTAGCGGGAGGGCATACGAGCAGTACTTC. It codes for CASSPSPGGSGRAYEQYF.

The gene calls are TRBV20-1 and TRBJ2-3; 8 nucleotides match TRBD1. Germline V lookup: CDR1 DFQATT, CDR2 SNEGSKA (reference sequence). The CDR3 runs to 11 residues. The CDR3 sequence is CGGRGRDTQYF. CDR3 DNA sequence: TGCGGGGGCAGGGGGCGGGATACGCAGTATTTT.

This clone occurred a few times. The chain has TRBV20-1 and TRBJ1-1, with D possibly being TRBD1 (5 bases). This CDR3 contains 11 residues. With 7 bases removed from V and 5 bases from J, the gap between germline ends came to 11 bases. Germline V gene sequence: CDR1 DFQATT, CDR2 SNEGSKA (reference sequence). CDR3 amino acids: CSVRGGTEAFF. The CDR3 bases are TGCAGTGTGCGGGGGGGTACTGAAGCTTTCTTT.

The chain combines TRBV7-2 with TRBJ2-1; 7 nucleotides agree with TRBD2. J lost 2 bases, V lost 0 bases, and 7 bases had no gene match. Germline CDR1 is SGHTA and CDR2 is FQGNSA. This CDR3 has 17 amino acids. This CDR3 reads CASSLAGGPSTYNEQFF. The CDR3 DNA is TGTGCCAGCAGCTTAGCGGGAGGGCCTTCAACCTACAATGAGCAGTTCTTC.

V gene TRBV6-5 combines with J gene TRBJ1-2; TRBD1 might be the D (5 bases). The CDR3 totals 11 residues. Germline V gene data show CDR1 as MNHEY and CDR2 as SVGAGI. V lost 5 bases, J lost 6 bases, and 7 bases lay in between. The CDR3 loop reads CASSQGNGYTF. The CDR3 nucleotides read TGTGCCAGCAGTCAGGGTAATGGCTACACCTTC.

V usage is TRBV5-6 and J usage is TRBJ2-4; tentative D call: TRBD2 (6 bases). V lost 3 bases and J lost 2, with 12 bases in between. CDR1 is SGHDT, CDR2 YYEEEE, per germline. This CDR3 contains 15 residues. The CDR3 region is CASSSLAVTKNIQYF. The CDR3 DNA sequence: TGTGCCAGCAGCTCGTTAGCGGTTACCAAAAACATTCAGTACTTC.

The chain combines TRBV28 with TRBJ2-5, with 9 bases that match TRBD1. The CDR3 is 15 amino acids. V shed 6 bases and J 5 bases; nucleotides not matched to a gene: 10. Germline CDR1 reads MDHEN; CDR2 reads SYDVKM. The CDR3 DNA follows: TGTGCCAGCAGCCTCCCCGGGACAGGGTGGGAGACCCAGTACTTC. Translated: CASSLPGTGWETQYF.

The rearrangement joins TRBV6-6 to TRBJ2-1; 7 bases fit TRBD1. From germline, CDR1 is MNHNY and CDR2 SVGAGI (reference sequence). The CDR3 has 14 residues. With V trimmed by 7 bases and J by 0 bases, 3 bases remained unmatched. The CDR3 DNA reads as TGTGCCAGCACCCGGGACAGCTCCTACAATGAGCAGTTCTTC. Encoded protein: CASTRDSSYNEQFF.

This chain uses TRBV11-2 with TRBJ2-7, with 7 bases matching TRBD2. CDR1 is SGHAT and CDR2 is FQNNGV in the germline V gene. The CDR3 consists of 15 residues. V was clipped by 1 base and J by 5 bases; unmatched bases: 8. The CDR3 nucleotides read TGTGCCAGCAGCTTAGTGGGCGGGAGTGTCCACGAGCAGTACTTC. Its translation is CASSLVGGSVHEQYF.

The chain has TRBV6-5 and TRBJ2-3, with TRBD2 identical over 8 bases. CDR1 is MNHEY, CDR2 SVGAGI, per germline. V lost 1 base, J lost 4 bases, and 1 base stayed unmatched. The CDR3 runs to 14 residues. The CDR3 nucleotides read TGTGCCAGCAGTTACTACGGGAGGGCAGATACGCAGTATTTT. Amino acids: CASSYYGRADTQYF.

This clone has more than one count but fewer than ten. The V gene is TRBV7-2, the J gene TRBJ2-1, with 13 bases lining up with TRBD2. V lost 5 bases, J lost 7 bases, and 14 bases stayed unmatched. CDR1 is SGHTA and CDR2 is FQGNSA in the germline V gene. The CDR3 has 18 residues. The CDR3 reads CASSRQPLAGGPENEQFF. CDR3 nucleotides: TGTGCCAGCAGCCGCCAACCACTAGCGGGAGGGCCTGAGAATGAGCAGTTCTTC.

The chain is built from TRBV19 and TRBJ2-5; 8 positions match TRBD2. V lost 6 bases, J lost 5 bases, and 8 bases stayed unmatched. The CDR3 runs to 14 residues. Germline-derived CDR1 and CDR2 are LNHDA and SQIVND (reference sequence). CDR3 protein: CASSDRGGRETQYF. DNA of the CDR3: TGTGCCAGTAGCGATCGGGGGGGTCGGGAGACCCAGTACTTC.

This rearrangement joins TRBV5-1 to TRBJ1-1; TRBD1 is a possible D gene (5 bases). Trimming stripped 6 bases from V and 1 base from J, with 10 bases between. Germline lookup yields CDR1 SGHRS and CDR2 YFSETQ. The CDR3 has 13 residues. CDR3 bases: TGCGCCAGCACGGCAGGGACGAACACTGAAGCTTTCTTT. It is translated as CASTAGTNTEAFF.

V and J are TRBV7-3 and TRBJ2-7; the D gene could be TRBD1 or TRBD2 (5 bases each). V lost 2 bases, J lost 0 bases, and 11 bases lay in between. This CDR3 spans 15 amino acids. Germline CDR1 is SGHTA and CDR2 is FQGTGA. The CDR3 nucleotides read TGTGCCAGCAGCTTAGACGGGACGGTCTCCTACGAGCAGTACTTC. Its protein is CASSLDGTVSYEQYF. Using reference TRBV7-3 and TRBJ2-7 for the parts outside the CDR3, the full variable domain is GAGVSQTPSNKVTEKGKYVELRCDPISGHTALYWYRQSLGQGPEFLIYFQGTGAADDSGLPNDRFFAVRPEGSVSTLKIQRTERGDSAVYLCASSLDGTVSYEQYFGPGTRLTVT.

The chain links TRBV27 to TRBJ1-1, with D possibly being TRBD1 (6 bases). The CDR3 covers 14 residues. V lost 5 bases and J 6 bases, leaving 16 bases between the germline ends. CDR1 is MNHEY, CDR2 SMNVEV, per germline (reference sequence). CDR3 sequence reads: CASSTQGRKAEAFF. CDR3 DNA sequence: TGTGCCAGCAGTACCCAGGGGAGGAAGGCTGAAGCTTTCTTT.

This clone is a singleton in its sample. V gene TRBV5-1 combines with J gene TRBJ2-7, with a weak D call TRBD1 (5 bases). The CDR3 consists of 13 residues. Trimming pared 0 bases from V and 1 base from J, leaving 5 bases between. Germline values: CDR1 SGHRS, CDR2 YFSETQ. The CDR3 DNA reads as TGCGCCAGCAGCTTGGACAGGTCCTACGAGCAGTACTTC. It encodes CASSLDRSYEQYF.

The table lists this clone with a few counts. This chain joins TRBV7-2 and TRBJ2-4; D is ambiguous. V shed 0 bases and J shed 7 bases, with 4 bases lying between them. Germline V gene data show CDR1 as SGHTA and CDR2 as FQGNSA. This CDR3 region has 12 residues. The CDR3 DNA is TGTGCCAGCAGCTTAGCAGGGAACATTCAGTACTTC. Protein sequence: CASSLAGNIQYF.

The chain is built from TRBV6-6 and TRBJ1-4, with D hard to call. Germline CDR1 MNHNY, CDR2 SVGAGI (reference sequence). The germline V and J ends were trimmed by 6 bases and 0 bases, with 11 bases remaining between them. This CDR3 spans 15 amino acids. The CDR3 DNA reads TGTGCCAGCAGCCGCGAGGGAACAACTAATGAAAAACTGTTTTTT. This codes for CASSREGTTNEKLFF.

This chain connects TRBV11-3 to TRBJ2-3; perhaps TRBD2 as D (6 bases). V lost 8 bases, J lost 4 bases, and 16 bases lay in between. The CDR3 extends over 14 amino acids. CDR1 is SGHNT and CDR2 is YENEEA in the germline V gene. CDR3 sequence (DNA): TGTGCCAGCGCCCGCGGGCGGGAAGCAGATACGCAGTATTTT. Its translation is CASARGREADTQYF.

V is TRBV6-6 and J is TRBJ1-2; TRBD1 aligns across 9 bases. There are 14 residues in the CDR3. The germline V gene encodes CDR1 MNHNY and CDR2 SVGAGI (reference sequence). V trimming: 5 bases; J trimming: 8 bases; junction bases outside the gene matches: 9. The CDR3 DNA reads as TGTGCCAGCAGTACAATCGACAGGGGGTTAGGCTACACCTTC. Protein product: CASSTIDRGLGYTF.

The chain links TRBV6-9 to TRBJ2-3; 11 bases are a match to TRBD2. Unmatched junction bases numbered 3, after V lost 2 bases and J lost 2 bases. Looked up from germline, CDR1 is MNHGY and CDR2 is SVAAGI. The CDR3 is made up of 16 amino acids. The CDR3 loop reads CASSYLAGGLTDTQYF. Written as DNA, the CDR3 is TGTGCCAGCAGTTATCTAGCGGGAGGACTCACAGATACGCAGTATTTT.